What follows is one TCR beta chain and its context. This sample was included in a study of shared clonotypes between healthy human individuals. For the study at large: The study used three CD4 naive, three CD4 memory, two CD8 naive and one CD8 memory plate per donor.

Generated by immunoSEQ multiplex PCR, the TCRdb table keeps only in-frame clones and is missing some. The data show a few million clones, almost 96% seen once. The clonotype was recovered from a man in his late teens or twenties in good health. The specimen was naive CD4+ T cells sorted from blood. The subset is: CD45RA+ positively selected.

The CDR3 loop is CAWSVWGGWTTDPKDEQFF. The CDR3 DNA follows: TGTGCCTGGAGTGTTTGGGGGGGGTGGACCACGGACCCTAAGGATGAGCAGTTCTTC. V gene TRBV30 combines with J gene TRBJ2-1; 7 bases agree with TRBD2. This CDR3 contains 19 residues. The germline V gene encodes CDR1 GTSNPN and CDR2 SVGIG (reference sequence). V lost 0 bases and J lost 8; bases outside the gene matches: 22.